This is a list of T cell receptor beta chains from one sample in a study of Ad26.COV2.S vaccination and SARS-CoV-2 variants. The assay was immunoSEQ multiplex PCR, and TCRdb's table has in-frame clones only and misses some. The data show about 350,000 clones, 92% seen once. The sequenced sample was peripheral blood, obtained after recovery from COVID-19. The source of these receptors is a human donor who had recovered from COVID-19. Both conserved end residues are part of each CDR3. The order of the fields is V gene, J gene, clone size, D gene, CDR3 DNA, CDR3 protein. A D gene is named only where the DNA matches it firmly. Not every row has a clone size; where given, it reads once, few, many or a size class.

>TRBV5-4|TRBJ1-3|NA|NA
TGTGCCAGCAGCTTGGGGGGAGGGGAAAACACCATATATTTT
CASSLGGGENTIYF
>TRBV4-3|TRBJ2-3|NA|TRBD2
TGCGCCAGCAGCCAAGATGCCGTTGGGCTAGCGGAATCAGATACGCAGTATTTT
CASSQDAVGLAESDTQYF
>TRBV27|TRBJ1-1|NA|NA
TGTGCCAGCAGTCCCCACTATAGTTACCGGGACAACACTGAAGCTTTCTTT
CASSPHYSYRDNTEAFF
>TRBV5-1|TRBJ2-5|NA|TRBD1
TGCGCCAGCACGTCAGTAGGACAGGGACAAGAGACCCAGTACTTC
CASTSVGQGQETQYF
>TRBV5-4|TRBJ2-7|once|NA
TGTGCCAGCAGCCCCGGGTCCCAGCACTACGAGCAGTACTTC
CASSPGSQHYEQYF
>TRBV14|TRBJ1-2|once|NA
TGTGCCAGCAGCCAAGGGCAGAACTATGGCTACACCTTC
CASSQGQNYGYTF
>TRBV5-1|TRBJ2-5|NA|NA
TGCGCCAGCAGCCTCCGGATCCAAGAGACCCAGTACTTC
CASSLRIQETQYF
>TRBV16|TRBJ2-4|NA|NA
TGTGCCAGCAGCCCCTCCCAAAACATTCAGTACTTC
CASSPSQNIQYF
>TRBV3-1/TRBV3-2|TRBJ1-5|NA|NA
TGTGCCAGCAGCCTTAACGGGGATCAGCCCCAGCATTTT
CASSLNGDQPQHF
>TRBV7-8|TRBJ2-3|NA|NA
TGTGCCAGCAGCCCCCGAATGGGGGATACGCAGTATTTT
CASSPRMGDTQYF
>TRBV27|TRBJ2-7|NA|TRBD1
TGTGCCAGCAGTCCACAGGGGTACGAGCAGTACTTC
CASSPQGYEQYF
>TRBV5-6|TRBJ2-5|once|NA
TGTGCCAGCAGCTTATTTAACGGGGTTCCCAGGCAAGAGACCCAGTACTTC
CASSLFNGVPRQETQYF